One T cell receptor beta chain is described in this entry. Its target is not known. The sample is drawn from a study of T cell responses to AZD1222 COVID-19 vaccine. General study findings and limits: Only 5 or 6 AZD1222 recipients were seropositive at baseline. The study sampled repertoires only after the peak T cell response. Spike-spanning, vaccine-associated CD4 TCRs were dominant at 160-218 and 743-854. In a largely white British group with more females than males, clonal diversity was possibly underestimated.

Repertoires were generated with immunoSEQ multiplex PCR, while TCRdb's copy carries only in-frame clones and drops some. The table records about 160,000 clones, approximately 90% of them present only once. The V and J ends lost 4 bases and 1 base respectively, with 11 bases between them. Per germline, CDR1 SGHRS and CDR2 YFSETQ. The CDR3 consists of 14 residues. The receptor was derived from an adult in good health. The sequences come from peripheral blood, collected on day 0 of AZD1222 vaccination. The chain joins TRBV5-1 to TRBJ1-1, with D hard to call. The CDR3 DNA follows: TGCGCCAGCAGCCTAGCCGGGGAGAACACTGAAGCTTTCTTT. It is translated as CASSLAGENTEAFF.